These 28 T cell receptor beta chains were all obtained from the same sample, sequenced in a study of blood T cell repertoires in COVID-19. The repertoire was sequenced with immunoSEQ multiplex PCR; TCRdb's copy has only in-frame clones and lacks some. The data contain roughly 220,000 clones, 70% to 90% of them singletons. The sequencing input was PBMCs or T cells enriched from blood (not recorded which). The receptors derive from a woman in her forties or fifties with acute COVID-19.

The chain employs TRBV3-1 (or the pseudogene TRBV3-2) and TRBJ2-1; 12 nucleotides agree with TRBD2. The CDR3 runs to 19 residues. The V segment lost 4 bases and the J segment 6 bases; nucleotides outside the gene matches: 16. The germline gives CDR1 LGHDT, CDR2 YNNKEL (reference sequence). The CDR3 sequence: CASSLRGGLAGGGRNEQFF. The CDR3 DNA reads TGTGCCAGCAGCCTTAGGGGCGGCCTAGCGGGAGGGGGGCGCAATGAGCAGTTCTTC.

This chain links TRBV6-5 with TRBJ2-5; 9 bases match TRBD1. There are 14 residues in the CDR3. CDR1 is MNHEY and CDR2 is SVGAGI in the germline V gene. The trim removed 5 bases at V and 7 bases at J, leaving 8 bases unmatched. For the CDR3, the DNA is TGTGCCAGCAGTAGACAGGGGGACTCGGGGACCCAGTACTTC. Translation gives CASSRQGDSGTQYF.

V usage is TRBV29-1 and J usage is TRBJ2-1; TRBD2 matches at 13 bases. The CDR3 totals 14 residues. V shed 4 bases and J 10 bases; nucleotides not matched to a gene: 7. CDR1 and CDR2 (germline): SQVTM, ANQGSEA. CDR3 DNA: TGCAGCGTTGTCCCGGGACTAGCGGGATTCGAGCAGTTCTTC. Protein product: CSVVPGLAGFEQFF.

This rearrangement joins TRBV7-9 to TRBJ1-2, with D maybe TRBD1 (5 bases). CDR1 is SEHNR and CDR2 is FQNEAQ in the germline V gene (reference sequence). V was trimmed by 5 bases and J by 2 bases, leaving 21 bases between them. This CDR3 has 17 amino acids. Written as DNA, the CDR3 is TGTGCCAGCAGCCCTACCATCGGGAGGGGAGGAAACTATGGCTACACCTTC. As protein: CASSPTIGRGGNYGYTF.

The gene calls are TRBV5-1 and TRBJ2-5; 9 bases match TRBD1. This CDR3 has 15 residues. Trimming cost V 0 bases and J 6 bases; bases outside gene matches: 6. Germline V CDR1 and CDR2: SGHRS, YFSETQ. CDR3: CASSLAPGQGQTQYF. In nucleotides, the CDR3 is TGCGCCAGCAGCTTGGCCCCGGGACAGGGCCAGACCCAGTACTTC.

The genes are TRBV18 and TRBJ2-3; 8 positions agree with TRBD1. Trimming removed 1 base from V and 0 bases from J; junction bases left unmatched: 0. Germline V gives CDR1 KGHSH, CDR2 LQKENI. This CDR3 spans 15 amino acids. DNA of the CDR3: TGTGCCAGCTCACCACGGACAGGGAGCACAGATACGCAGTATTTT. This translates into CASSPRTGSTDTQYF.

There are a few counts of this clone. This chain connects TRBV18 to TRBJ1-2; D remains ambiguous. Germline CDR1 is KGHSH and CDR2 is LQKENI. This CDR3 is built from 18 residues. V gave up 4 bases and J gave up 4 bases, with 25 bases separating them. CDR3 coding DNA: TGTGCCAGCTCACTGTCCCCCATCGGGCCGGGGTCGGTCTATGGCTACACCTTC. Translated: CASSLSPIGPGSVYGYTF. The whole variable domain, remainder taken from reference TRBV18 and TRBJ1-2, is NAGVMQNPRHLVRRRGQEARLRCSPMKGHSHVYWYRQLPEEGLKFMVYLQKENIIDESGMPKERFSAEFPKEGPSILRIQQVVRGDSAAYFCASSLSPIGPGSVYGYTFGSGTRLTVV.

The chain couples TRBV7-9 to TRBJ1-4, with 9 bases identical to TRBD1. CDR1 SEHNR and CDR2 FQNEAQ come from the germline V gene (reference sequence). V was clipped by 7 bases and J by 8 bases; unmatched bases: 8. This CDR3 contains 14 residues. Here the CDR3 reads CASNNRGHGEKLFF. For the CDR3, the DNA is TGTGCCAGCAACAACAGGGGGCATGGAGAAAAACTGTTTTTT.

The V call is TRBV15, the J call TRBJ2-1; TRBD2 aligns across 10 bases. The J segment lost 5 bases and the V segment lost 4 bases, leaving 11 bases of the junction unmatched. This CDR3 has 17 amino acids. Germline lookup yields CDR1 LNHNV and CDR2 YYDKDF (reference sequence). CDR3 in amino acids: CATSMTGSGRGHNEQFF. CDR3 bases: TGTGCCACCAGCATGACGGGGAGCGGGAGGGGTCACAATGAGCAGTTCTTC.

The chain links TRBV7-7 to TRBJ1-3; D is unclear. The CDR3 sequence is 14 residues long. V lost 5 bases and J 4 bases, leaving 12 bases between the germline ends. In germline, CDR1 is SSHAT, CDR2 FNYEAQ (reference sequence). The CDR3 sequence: CASSPITSGNTIYF. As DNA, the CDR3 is TGTGCCAGCAGCCCTATTACCTCGGGAAACACCATATATTTT.

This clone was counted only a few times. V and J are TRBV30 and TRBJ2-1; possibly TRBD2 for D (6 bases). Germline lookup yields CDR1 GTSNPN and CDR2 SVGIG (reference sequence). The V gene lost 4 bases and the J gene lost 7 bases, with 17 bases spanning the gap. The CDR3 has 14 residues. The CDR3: CAWTGGAIENEQFF. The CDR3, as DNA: TGTGCCTGGACCGGCGGGGCTATAGAGAATGAGCAGTTCTTC.

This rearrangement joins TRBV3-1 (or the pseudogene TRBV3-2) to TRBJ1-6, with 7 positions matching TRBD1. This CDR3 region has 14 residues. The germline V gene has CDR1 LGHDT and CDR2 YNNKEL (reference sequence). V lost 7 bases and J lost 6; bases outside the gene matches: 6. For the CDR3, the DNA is TGTGCCAGCACCTTGACAGGGCTTAATTCACCCCTCCACTTT. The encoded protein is CASTLTGLNSPLHF.

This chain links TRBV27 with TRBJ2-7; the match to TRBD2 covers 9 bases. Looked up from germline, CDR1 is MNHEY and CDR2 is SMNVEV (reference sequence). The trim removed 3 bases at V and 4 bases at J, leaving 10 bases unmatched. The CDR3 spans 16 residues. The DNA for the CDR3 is TGTGCCAGCAGTTTCTATAGCGGGAGTAGAGAGTACGAGCAGTACTTC. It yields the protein CASSFYSGSREYEQYF.

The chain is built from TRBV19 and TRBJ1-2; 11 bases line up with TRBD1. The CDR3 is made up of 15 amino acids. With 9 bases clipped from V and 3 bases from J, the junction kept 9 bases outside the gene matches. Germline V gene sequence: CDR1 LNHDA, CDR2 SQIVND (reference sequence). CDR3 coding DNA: TGTGCCAGCACTCCGGGACAGGGGGTTGACTATGGCTACACCTTC. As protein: CASTPGQGVDYGYTF. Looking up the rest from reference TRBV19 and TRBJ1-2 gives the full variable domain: DGGITQSPKYLFRKEGQNVTLSCEQNLNHDAMYWYRQDPGQGLRLIYYSQIVNDFQKGDIAEGYSVSREKKESFPLTVTSAQKNPTAFYLCASTPGQGVDYGYTFGSGTRLTVV.

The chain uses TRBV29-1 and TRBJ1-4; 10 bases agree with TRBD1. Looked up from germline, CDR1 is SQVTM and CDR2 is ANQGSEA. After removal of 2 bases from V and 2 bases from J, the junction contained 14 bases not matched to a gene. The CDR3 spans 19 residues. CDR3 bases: TGCAGCGTTGAATCAGTACGGGACAGGGGAGTAAGTACTAATGAAAAACTGTTTTTT. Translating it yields CSVESVRDRGVSTNEKLFF.

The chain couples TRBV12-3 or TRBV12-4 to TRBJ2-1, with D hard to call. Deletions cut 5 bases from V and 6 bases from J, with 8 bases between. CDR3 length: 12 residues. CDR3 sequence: CASSPRLNEQFF. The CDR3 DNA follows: TGTGCCAGCAGTCCACGACTCAATGAGCAGTTCTTC.

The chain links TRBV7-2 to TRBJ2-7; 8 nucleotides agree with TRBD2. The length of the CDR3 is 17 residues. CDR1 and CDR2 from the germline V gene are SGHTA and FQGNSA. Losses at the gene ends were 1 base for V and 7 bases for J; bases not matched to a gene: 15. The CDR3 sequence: CASSLERGGRTYWEQYF. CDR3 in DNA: TGTGCCAGCAGCTTAGAAAGGGGCGGGAGGACGTACTGGGAGCAGTACTTC.

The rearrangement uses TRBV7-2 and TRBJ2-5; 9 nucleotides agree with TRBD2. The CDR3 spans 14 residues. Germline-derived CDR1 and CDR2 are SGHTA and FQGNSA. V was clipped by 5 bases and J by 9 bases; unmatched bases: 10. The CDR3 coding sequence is TGTGCCAGCAGCGCGGGACTAGCCCCGAAGCCCCAGTACTTC. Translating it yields CASSAGLAPKPQYF.

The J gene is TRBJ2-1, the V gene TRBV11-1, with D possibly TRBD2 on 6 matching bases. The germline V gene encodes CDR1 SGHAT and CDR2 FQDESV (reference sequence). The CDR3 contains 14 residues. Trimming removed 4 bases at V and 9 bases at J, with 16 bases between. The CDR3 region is CASSSSGSGGEQFF. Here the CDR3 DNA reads TGTGCCAGCAGCTCATCCGGGAGTGGCGGTGAGCAGTTCTTC.

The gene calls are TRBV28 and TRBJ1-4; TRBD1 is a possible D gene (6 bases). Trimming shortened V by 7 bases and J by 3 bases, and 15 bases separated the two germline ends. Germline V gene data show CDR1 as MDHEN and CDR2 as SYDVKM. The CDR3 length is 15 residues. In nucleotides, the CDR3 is TGTGCCAGCACCTACGTGGGGACATCTAATGAAAAACTGTTTTTT. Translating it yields CASTYVGTSNEKLFF.

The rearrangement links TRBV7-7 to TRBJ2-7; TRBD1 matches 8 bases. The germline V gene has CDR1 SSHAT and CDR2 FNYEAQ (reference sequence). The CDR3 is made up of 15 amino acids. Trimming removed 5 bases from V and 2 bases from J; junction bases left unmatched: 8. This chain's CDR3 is CASSAGTGGTYEQYF. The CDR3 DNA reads TGTGCCAGCAGCGCCGGGACAGGTGGAACCTACGAGCAGTACTTC.

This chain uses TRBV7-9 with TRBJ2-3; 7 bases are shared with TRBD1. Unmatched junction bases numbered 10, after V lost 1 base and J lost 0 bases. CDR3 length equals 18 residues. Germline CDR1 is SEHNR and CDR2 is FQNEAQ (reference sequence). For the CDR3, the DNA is TGTGCCAGCAGCTTAGGCGCCCTTGGACAGGAAAGCACAGATACGCAGTATTTT. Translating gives CASSLGALGQESTDTQYF.

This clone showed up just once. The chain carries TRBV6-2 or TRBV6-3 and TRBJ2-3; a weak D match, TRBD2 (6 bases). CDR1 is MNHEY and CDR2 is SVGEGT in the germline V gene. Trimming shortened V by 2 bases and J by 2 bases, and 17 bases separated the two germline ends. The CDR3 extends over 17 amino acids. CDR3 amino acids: CASSYPESRGPTDTQYF. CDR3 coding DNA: TGTGCCAGCAGTTACCCTGAGTCGCGGGGCCCCACAGATACGCAGTATTTT.

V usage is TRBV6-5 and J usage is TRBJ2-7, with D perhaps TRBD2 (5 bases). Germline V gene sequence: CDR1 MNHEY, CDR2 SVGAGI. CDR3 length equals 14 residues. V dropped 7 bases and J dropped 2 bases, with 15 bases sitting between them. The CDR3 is CASMQRTPPYEQYF. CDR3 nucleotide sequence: TGTGCCAGCATGCAGCGGACTCCCCCCTACGAGCAGTACTTC.

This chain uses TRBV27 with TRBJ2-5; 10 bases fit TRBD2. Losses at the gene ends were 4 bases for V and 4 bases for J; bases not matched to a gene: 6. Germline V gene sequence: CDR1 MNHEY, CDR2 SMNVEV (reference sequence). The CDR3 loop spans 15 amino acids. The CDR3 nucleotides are TGTGCCAGCAGTTGGGGTAGCGGGGGGCGAGAGACCCAGTACTTC. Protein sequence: CASSWGSGGRETQYF.

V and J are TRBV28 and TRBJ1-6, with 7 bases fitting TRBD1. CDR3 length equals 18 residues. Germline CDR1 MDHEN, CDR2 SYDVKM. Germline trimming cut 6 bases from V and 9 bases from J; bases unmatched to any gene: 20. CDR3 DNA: TGTGCCAGCAGACAAACTCACCGGGACAGCAAGCAGGGTTCACCCCTCCACTTT. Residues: CASRQTHRDSKQGSPLHF. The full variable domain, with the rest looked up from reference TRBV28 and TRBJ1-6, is DVKVTQSSRYLVKRTGEKVFLECVQDMDHENMFWYRQDPGLGLRLIYFSYDVKMKEKGDIPEGYSVSREKKERFSLILESASTNQTSMYLCASRQTHRDSKQGSPLHFGNGTRLTVT.

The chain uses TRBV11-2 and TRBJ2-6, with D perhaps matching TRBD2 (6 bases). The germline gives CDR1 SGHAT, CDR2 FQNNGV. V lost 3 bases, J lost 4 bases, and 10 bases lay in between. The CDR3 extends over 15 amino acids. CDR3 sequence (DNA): TGTGCCAGCAGCTTTGGGGGGTACGGGGCCAACGTCCTGACTTTC. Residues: CASSFGGYGANVLTF. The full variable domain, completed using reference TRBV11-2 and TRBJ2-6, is EAGVAQSPRYKIIEKRQSVAFWCNPISGHATLYWYQQILGQGPKLLIQFQNNGVVDDSQLPKDRFSAERLKGVDSTLKIQPAKLEDSAVYLCASSFGGYGANVLTFGAGSRLTVL.

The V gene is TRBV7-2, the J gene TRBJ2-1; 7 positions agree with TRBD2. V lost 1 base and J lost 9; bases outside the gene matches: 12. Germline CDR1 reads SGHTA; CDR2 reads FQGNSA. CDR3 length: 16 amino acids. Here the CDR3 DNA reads TGTGCCAGCAGCTTAGTGGCCAGCGGACGGGGGGTTGAGCAGTTCTTC. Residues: CASSLVASGRGVEQFF.